One TCR beta chain is described in this entry. This table comes from immunoSEQ multiplex PCR, and its TCRdb copy is limited to in-frame clones, with some not included. This table has 17,000 or so clones, about 92% appearing once. The sample belongs to a study of untreated major depressive disorder. Patients had DSM-IV major depressive disorder with a Hamilton Depression score of at least 18. This sequence originates from a woman in her 40s with major depressive disorder. The sample taken for sequencing was CD4+ T cells from PBMCs.

CDR3 protein: CSAPTGNTIYF. The DNA of the CDR3 is TGCAGTGCTCCCACTGGAAACACCATATATTTT. The chain employs TRBV20-1 and TRBJ1-3; D ambiguous. Trimming took off 5 bases at V and 2 bases at J, with 4 bases between the two ends. The CDR3 runs 11 residues. Germline V gene sequence: CDR1 DFQATT, CDR2 SNEGSKA (reference sequence).